The rows below give T cell receptor beta chains drawn from one sample of a study of blood T cell repertoires in COVID-19. Only in-frame clones appear in the TCRdb table, and some are missing; sequencing was by immunoSEQ multiplex PCR. The sample lists about 68,000 clones, approximately 81% occurring once. The sequencing sample was made of peripheral blood. The receptors here all came from a man aged 50-59 years with active COVID-19. CDR3s include the opening cysteine and the closing phenylalanine or tryptophan. A D gene is named only where the DNA matches it firmly. A clone size is listed for some rows: how often the clone was seen (once, few, many), or a class if it is expanded.

CDR3 DNA,CDR3 protein,V gene,CDR3 length,D gene,J gene,clone size
TGTGCCAGCAGTTACGGACCCGGGACAGTTTCCTACGAGCAGTACTTC,CASSYGPGTVSYEQYF,TRBV6-5,16,TRBD1,TRBJ2-7,-
TGTGCCAGCAGCCGGACTGGTCTCGAGCAGTACTTC,CASSRTGLEQYF,TRBV3-1/TRBV3-2,12,-,TRBJ2-7,-
TGTGCCAGCAGCAATAGGGGGGGGCGAGTCGAGACCCAGTACTTC,CASSNRGGRVETQYF,TRBV21-1,15,-,TRBJ2-5,-
TGTGCCGGCTCCCTCCTATCAGGGGGAATCGATGAGCAGTTCTTC,CAGSLLSGGIDEQFF,TRBV2,15,TRBD1,TRBJ2-1,-
TGTGCCACAAAGCGGGAGGCGGGTGGAGAGACCCAGTACTTC,CATKREAGGETQYF,TRBV6-5,14,TRBD2,TRBJ2-5,-
TGTGCCAGCAGCTACCGACAGGGGTCCTATGGCTACACCTTC,CASSYRQGSYGYTF,TRBV5-6,14,TRBD1,TRBJ1-2,once
TGTGCCAGCAGCGCCGGGGGGGCCCTCGGATACAATGAGCAGTTCTTC,CASSAGGALGYNEQFF,TRBV9,16,TRBD2,TRBJ2-1,-
TGTGCCAGCGCGCTGGGACAGGGACACTACGAGCAGTACTTC,CASALGQGHYEQYF,TRBV27,14,TRBD1,TRBJ2-7,-
TGTGCCAGCAGCGGGAGTAGCGGAGAGACCCAGTACTTC,CASSGSSGETQYF,TRBV9,13,-,TRBJ2-5,-
TGCAGCGTTGAAGAGGGCAGGGGCCACGAGCAGTACTTC,CSVEEGRGHEQYF,TRBV29-1,13,-,TRBJ2-7,-
TGTGCCAGCAGCTCAGAGGGACAAAGGATGGACTACACCTTC,CASSSEGQRMDYTF,TRBV5-4,14,-,TRBJ1-2,-
TGTGCCAGCAGCTTAGAACCGGGGGTAGGGTGGTTCTTC,CASSLEPGVGWFF,TRBV7-2,13,-,TRBJ2-1,-
TGCGCCAGCAGCCCACGGACAGGGGGCCAGCCCCAGCATTTT,CASSPRTGGQPQHF,TRBV4-1,14,TRBD1,TRBJ1-5,-
TGTGCCAGCAGCAGACAGGGGGGAGAGACCCAGTACTTC,CASSRQGGETQYF,TRBV7-2,13,TRBD1,TRBJ2-5,-